Below are 21 T cell receptor beta chains sequenced from a single sample in a study of shared clonotypes between healthy human individuals. TCRdb's copy holds only in-frame clones and misses some; the assay was immunoSEQ multiplex PCR. The table has roughly 2.1 million clones, under 95% seen once; the top ten hold approximately 1.7%. Positively selected for CCR7, the CD45RO-negative cells used as naive CD8 cells excluded terminally differentiated effector memory CD45RA+ cells. The sequenced material came from naive CD8+ T cells from PBMCs. Receptors were obtained from a man younger than 35 in good health. Some clones in this sample may be carry-over from other donors' samples.

The J gene is TRBJ2-1, the V gene TRBV19; D may be TRBD1 or TRBD2 (5 bases each). This CDR3 is 16 amino acids long. In germline, CDR1 is LNHDA, CDR2 SQIVND (reference sequence). V was pared by 5 bases and J by 5 bases, with 19 bases between. The CDR3 spells CASSPYASRGDNEQFF. For the CDR3, the DNA is TGTGCCAGTAGTCCATATGCCTCCCGGGGCGACAATGAGCAGTTCTTC.

The CDR3 is CASSLMQGSGYGYTF. CDR3 in DNA: TGTGCCAGCAGCTTGATGCAGGGGAGCGGCTATGGCTACACCTTC. The chain joins TRBV28 to TRBJ1-2, with a possible D match to TRBD1 (6 bases). Trimming removed 6 bases at V and 4 bases at J, with 18 bases between. There are 15 residues in the CDR3. Germline V CDR1 and CDR2: MDHEN, SYDVKM.

The chain links TRBV4-1 to TRBJ2-1; TRBD2 is a possible D gene (6 bases). From germline, CDR1 is MGHRA and CDR2 YSYEKL. CDR3 length equals 15 residues. V was trimmed by 2 bases and J by 4 bases, leaving 12 bases between them. CDR3 region: CASSQLGGIYNEQFF. The CDR3 nucleotides are TGCGCCAGCAGCCAACTAGGCGGGATTTACAATGAGCAGTTCTTC.

CDR3 DNA: TGTGCCAGCAGTTTAGCCGGGCTCAATGAGCAGTTCTTC. It is translated as CASSLAGLNEQFF. V gene TRBV27 combines with J gene TRBJ2-1, with no clear D. Between the trimmed V and J ends, which lost 2 bases and 6 bases, there was a span of 8 bases. Germline CDR1 is MNHEY and CDR2 is SMNVEV (reference sequence). The CDR3 consists of 13 residues.

This rearrangement joins TRBV7-8 to TRBJ2-2; D gene unclear. CDR1 is SGHVS, CDR2 FQNEAQ, per germline. The V and J ends lost 2 bases and 4 bases respectively, with 17 bases between them. This CDR3 has 17 residues. The CDR3 nucleotides are TGTGCCAGCAGCTTAACCCGGACCCATGTGGGCACCGGGGAGCTGTTTTTT. Protein product: CASSLTRTHVGTGELFF.

Remarks on this clone: This sample also contains other DNA sequences that code for the same CDR3. V gene TRBV11-2 combines with J gene TRBJ1-1, with a weak D call TRBD1 (5 bases). The germline V gene has CDR1 SGHAT and CDR2 FQNNGV. V lost 2 bases to trimming and J lost 1 base, with 8 bases between them. CDR3 length equals 14 residues. CDR3 nucleotides: TGTGCCAGCAGCTTATGGGGCGGGAACACTGAAGCTTTCTTT. It translates to CASSLWGGNTEAFF.

The rearrangement joins TRBV5-1 to TRBJ2-7; D is undetermined. Between the trimmed V and J ends, which lost 6 bases and 0 bases, there was a span of 10 bases. Germline V gene data show CDR1 as SGHRS and CDR2 as YFSETQ. The CDR3 totals 13 residues. CDR3 sequence reads: CASKLGGSYEQYF. The CDR3 region has the DNA TGCGCCAGCAAGCTGGGCGGCTCCTACGAGCAGTACTTC.

V usage is TRBV4-1 and J usage is TRBJ1-5; D is unresolved. The CDR3 spans 16 residues. Germline V CDR1 and CDR2: MGHRA, YSYEKL. V was cut by 2 bases and J by 6 bases, with 17 bases left in between. The CDR3 region has the DNA TGCGCCAGCAGCCAATCCCTCTCAAGTCGCGTTCAGCCCCAGCATTTT. Protein: CASSQSLSSRVQPQHF.

This chain uses TRBV27 with TRBJ1-4, with D possibly being TRBD1 (6 bases). The CDR3 is 15 residues long. CDR1 is MNHEY, CDR2 SMNVEV, per germline (reference sequence). V lost 5 bases to trimming and J lost 7 bases, with 17 bases between them. The CDR3: CASSPSLRGGEKLFF. CDR3 nucleotides: TGTGCCAGCAGTCCCTCTCTCAGGGGAGGTGAAAAACTGTTTTTT.

The V gene is TRBV7-2, the J gene TRBJ2-2; 10 bases align to TRBD2. The J segment lost 4 bases and the V segment lost 5 bases, leaving 10 bases of the junction unmatched. The CDR3 has 17 residues. Germline values: CDR1 SGHTA, CDR2 FQGNSA. The CDR3 sequence is CASSRTPSGSRTGELFF. CDR3 sequence (DNA): TGTGCCAGCAGCCGCACCCCTAGCGGGAGTCGCACCGGGGAGCTGTTTTTT.

V is TRBV5-8 and J is TRBJ2-3; TRBD2 aligns across 13 bases. CDR1 is SGHTS, CDR2 YDEGEE, per germline. Trimming cost V 4 bases and J 6 bases; bases outside gene matches: 8. The CDR3 totals 16 residues. CDR3 amino acids: CASSVGLAGVRDTQYF. CDR3 nucleotides: TGTGCCAGCAGCGTCGGACTAGCGGGAGTTAGGGATACGCAGTATTTT.

The chain links TRBV6-1 to TRBJ2-1; 7 bases align to TRBD2. V was clipped by 3 bases and J by 10 bases; unmatched bases: 15. The CDR3 is made up of 16 amino acids. The germline V gene has CDR1 MNHNS and CDR2 SASEGT. CDR3 in DNA: TGTGCCAGCAGTGAGCGGAGGGGAGGGCCTCCTTGGGAGCAGTTCTTC. Its protein product is CASSERRGGPPWEQFF.

The rearrangement links TRBV27 to TRBJ2-7; TRBD2 agrees at 10 bases. V trimming: 9 bases; J trimming: 6 bases; junction bases outside the gene matches: 11. This CDR3 has 14 residues. Germline values: CDR1 MNHEY, CDR2 SMNVEV (reference sequence). The CDR3 here is CASTLTSGEGEQYF. The DNA of the CDR3 is TGTGCCAGTACTTTAACTAGCGGGGAGGGCGAGCAGTACTTC.

The chain couples TRBV4-2 to TRBJ2-2; TRBD2 agrees at 7 bases. There are 19 residues in the CDR3. The V segment lost 0 bases and the J segment 5 bases; nucleotides outside the gene matches: 15. Germline V lookup: CDR1 LGHNA, CDR2 YNFKEQ. In DNA form, the CDR3 reads TGTGCCAGCAGCCAAGACTGGGTTAGCGGGTCCTCCCAGACCGGGGAGCTGTTTTTT. It encodes CASSQDWVSGSSQTGELFF.

This clone was counted between two and nine times. The chain couples TRBV2 to TRBJ1-5; no definite D call. Germline V gene lookup returns CDR1 SNHLY and CDR2 FYNNEI. V lost 2 bases to trimming and J lost 4 bases, with 3 bases between them. The CDR3 has 12 residues. CDR3 sequence: CASSERNQPQHF. CDR3 nucleotide sequence: TGTGCCAGCAGTGAACGTAATCAGCCCCAGCATTTT.

The rearrangement links TRBV4-1 to TRBJ1-1, with unresolved D. Trimming left V 1 base short and J 5 bases short, with 17 bases between. This CDR3 has 16 amino acids. CDR1 and CDR2 from the germline V gene are MGHRA and YSYEKL. CDR3 in amino acids: CASSQGIEGIPTEAFF. For the CDR3, the DNA is TGCGCCAGCAGCCAAGGGATCGAGGGTATCCCGACTGAAGCTTTCTTT.

This clone has just one count. This chain joins TRBV6-1 and TRBJ1-2, with a weak D call TRBD1 (5 bases). This CDR3 comprises 13 residues. Per germline, CDR1 MNHNS and CDR2 SASEGT. V lost 11 bases, J lost 6 bases, and 19 bases lay in between. CDR3 protein: CAGGGALGDGYTF. CDR3 DNA: TGTGCCGGGGGAGGGGCTCTTGGGGATGGCTACACCTTC.

This rearrangement joins TRBV11-1 to TRBJ1-1; D remains unclear. The CDR3 is 12 amino acids. Germline V CDR1 and CDR2: SGHAT, FQDESV (reference sequence). V was shortened by 5 bases and J by 7 bases, with 11 bases between the two germline ends. The CDR3 here is CASSPVGSEAFF. The DNA for the CDR3 is TGTGCCAGCAGCCCGGTGGGAAGTGAAGCTTTCTTT.

The chain has TRBV5-1 and TRBJ2-2; D is unresolved. Germline CDR1 reads SGHRS; CDR2 reads YFSETQ. The CDR3 has 13 residues. With 2 bases removed from V and 6 bases from J, the gap between germline ends came to 8 bases. CDR3 amino acids: CASSFSPAGELFF. The CDR3 DNA sequence: TGCGCCAGCAGCTTCTCGCCCGCCGGGGAGCTGTTTTTT.

The rearrangement joins TRBV4-1 to TRBJ1-2; no firm D call. The germline V and J ends were trimmed by 0 bases and 3 bases, with 11 bases remaining between them. Germline V gene data show CDR1 as MGHRA and CDR2 as YSYEKL. This CDR3 has 15 residues. The CDR3 DNA reads TGCGCCAGCAGCCAAGATAGCCGAATCTACTATGGCTACACCTTC. It yields the protein CASSQDSRIYYGYTF.

The chain is built from TRBV10-3 and TRBJ1-1; 7 bases align to TRBD1. Trimming cost V 6 bases and J 0 bases; bases outside gene matches: 7. The V gene's germline CDR1 is ENHRY and CDR2 SYGVKD. The CDR3 contains 15 residues. CDR3 nucleotide sequence: TGTGCCATCAGGGGGGACAGTTCAATGAACACTGAAGCTTTCTTT. It specifies CAIRGDSSMNTEAFF.